This T cell receptor (beta chain) comes out of a study of T cell repertoires in cytomegalovirus infection. As for the study in general: Signatures in public TCR beta sequences pointed to both CMV infection and matching HLA type.

Study-level results: Summed frequency of public TCR beta families distinguished CMV carriers with the relevant HLA.

There are a few counts of this clonotype. Antigen: not known. TCRdb reanalysed the reads using MiXCR and keeps one entry per CDR3 protein. The repertoire has approximately 290,000 distinct CDR3 sequences, about 25% of them found once; the top ten carry around 14%. Germline V CDR1 and CDR2: SEHNR, FQNEAQ (reference sequence). This CDR3 spans 13 amino acids. Trimming took 1 base from V and 6 from J, leaving 10 bases between them. The chain employs TRBV7-9 and TRBJ2-7; D gene uncertain. This TCR derives from a human donor in good health (CMV status not recorded). Some clones in this sample may be carry-over from other donors' samples. Source material: PBMCs. CDR3 in DNA: TGTGCCAGCAGCTTAGACCCGCGAAGCGAGCAGTACTTC. Its protein product is CASSLDPRSEQYF.